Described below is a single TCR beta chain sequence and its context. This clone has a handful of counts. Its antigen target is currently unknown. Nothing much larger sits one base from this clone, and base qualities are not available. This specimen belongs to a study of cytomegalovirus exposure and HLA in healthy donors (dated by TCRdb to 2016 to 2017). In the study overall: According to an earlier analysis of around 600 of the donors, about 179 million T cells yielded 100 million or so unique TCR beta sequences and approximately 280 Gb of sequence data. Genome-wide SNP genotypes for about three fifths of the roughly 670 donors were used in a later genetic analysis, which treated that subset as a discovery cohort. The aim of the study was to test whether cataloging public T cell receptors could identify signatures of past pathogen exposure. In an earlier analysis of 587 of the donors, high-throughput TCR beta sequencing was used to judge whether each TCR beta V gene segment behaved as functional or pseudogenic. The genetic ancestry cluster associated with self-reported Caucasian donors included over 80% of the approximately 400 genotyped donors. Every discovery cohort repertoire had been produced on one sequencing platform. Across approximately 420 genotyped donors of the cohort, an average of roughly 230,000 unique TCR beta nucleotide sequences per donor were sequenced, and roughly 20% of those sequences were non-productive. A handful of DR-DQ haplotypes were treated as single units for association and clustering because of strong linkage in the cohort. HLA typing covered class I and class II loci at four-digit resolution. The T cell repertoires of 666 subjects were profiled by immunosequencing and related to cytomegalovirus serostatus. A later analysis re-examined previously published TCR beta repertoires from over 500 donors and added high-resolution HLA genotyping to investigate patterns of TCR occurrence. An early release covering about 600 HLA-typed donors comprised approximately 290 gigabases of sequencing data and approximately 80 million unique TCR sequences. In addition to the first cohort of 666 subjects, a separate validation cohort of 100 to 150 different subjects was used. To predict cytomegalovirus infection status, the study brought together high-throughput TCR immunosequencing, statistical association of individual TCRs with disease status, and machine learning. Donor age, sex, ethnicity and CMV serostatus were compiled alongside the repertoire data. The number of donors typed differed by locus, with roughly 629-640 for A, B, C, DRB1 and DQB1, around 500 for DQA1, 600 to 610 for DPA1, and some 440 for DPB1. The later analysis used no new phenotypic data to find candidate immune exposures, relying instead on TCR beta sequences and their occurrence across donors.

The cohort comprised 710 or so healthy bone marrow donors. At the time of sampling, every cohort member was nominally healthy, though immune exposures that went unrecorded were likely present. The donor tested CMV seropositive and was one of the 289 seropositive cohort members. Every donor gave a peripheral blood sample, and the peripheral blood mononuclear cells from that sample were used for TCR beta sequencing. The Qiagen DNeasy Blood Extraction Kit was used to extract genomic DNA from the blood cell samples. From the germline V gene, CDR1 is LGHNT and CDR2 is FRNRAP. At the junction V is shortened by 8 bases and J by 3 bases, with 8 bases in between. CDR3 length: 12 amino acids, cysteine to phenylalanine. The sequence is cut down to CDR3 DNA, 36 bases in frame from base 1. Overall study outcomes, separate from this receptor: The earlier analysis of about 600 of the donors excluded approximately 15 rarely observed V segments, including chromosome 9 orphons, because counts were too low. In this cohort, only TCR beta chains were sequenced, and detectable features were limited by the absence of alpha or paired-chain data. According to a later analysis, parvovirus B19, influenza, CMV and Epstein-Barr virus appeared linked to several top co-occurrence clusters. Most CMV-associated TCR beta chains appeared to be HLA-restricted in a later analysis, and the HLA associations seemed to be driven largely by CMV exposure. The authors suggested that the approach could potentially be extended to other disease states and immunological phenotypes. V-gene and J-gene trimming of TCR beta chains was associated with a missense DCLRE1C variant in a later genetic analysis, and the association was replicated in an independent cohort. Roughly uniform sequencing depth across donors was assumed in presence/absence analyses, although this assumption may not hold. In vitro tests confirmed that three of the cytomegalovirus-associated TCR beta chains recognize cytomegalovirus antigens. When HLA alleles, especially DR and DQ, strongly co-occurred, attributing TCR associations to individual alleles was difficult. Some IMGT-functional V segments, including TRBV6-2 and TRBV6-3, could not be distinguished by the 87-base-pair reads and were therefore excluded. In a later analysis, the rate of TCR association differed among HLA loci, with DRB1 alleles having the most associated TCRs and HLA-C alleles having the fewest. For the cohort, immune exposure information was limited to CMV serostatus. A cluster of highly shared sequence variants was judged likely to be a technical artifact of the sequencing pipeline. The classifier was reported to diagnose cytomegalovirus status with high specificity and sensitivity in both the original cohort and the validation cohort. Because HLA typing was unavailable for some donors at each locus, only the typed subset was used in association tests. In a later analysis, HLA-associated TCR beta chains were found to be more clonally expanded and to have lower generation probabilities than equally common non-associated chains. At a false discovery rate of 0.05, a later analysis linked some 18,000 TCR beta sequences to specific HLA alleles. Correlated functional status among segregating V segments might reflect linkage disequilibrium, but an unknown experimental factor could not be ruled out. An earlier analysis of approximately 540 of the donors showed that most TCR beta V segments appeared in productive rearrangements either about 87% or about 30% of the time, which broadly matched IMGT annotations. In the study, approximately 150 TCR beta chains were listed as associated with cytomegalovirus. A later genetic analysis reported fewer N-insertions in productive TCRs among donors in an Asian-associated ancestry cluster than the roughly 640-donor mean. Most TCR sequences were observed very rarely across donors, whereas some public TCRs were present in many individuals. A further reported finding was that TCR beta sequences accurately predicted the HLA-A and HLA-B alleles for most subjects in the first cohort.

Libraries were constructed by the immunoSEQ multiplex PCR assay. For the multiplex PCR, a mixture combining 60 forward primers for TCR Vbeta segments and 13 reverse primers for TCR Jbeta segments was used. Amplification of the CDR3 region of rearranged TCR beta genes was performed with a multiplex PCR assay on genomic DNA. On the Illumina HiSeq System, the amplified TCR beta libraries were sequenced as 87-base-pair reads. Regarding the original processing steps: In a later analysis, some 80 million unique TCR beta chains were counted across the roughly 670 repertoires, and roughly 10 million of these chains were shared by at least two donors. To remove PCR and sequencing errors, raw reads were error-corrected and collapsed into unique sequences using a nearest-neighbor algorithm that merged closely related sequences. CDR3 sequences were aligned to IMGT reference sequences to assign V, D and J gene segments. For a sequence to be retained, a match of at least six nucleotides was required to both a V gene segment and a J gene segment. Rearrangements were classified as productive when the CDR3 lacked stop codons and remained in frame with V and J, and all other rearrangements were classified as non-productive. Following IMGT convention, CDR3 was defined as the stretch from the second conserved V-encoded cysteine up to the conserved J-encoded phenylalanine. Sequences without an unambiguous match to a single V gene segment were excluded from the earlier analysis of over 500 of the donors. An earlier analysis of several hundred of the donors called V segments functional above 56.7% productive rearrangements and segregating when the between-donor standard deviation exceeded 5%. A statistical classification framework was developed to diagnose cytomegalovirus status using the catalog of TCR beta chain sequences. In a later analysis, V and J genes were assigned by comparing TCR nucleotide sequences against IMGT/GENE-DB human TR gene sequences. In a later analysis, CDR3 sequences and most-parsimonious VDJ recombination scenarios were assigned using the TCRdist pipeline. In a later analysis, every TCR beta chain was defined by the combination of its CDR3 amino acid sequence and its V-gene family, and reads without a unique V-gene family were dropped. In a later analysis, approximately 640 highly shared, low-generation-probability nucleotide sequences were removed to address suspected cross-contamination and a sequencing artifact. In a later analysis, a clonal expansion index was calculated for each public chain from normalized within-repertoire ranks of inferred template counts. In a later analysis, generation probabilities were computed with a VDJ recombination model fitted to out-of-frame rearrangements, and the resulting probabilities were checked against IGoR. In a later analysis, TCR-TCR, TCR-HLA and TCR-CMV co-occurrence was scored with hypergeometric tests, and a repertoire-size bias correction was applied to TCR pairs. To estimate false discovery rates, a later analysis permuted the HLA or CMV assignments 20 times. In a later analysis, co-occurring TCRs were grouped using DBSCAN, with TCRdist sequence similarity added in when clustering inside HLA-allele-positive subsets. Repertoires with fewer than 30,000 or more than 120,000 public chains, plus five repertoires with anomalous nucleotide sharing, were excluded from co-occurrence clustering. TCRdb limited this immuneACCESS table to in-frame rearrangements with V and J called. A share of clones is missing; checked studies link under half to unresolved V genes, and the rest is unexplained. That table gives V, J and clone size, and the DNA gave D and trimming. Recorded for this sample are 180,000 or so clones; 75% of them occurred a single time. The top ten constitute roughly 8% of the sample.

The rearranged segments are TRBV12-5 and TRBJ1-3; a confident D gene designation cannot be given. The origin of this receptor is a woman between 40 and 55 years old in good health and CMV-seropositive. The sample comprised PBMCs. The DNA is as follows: TGTGCTAGTTCCCTCGGTGGAAACACCATATATTTT. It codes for CASSLGGNTIYF.